This TCR beta chain was found in a study of T cell clusters in autoimmune cytopenias. The CDR3 length is 14 residues. From germline, CDR1 is LNHNV and CDR2 YYDKDF (reference sequence). Each sample's input was around 270 ng genomic DNA, 30,000 to 45,000 genome equivalents. TRB rearrangements were amplified by touch-down multiplex PCR with mixed TRB-A/B primers. TCRdb re-analyzed the multiplex PCR reads; it lists each CDR3 protein once, without DNA. The sample spans around 11,000 distinct CDR3 sequences; the ten largest clones claim roughly 33%. This same sample was also taken into another study, of T cell repertoires in aging, cancer and after chemotherapy. That source notes: In healthy donors, age-related TCR diversity loss mainly reflected lost richness.

The sequence derives from a human donor in good health. The sequencing sample was made of peripheral blood. The chain is built from TRBV15 and TRBJ1-2; no DNA is available, so the TRBD1 call from TCRdb remains unchecked. The CDR3 loop is CATSREGRVPGYTF.